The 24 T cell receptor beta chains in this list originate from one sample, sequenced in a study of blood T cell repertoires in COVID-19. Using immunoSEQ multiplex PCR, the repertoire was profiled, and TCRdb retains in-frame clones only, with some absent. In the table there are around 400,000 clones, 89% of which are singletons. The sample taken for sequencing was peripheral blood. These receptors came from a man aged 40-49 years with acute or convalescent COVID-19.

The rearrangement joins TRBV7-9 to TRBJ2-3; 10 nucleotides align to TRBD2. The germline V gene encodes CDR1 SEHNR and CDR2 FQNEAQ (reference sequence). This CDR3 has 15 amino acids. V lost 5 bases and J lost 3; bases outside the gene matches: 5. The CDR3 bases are TGTGCCAGCAGCCAGCTAGCGGGAGTGACAGATACGCAGTATTTT. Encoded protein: CASSQLAGVTDTQYF.

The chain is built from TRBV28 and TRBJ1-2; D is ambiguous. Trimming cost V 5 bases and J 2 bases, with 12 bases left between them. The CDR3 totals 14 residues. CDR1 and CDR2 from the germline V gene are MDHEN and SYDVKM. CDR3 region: CASSAPGSNYGYTF. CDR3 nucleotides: TGTGCCAGCAGTGCCCCCGGGAGCAACTATGGCTACACCTTC.

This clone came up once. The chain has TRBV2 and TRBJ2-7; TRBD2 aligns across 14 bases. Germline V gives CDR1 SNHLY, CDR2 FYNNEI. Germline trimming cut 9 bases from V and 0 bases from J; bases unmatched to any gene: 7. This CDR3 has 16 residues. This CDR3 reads CARGLAGGLSSYEQYF. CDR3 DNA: TGTGCCAGAGGACTAGCGGGAGGCCTCAGCTCCTACGAGCAGTACTTC.

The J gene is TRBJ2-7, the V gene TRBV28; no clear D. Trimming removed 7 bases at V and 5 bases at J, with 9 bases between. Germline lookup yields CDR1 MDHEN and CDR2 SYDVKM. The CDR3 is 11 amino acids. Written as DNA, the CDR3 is TGTGCCAGCACCCTAGGCCACGAGCAGTACTTC. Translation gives CASTLGHEQYF.

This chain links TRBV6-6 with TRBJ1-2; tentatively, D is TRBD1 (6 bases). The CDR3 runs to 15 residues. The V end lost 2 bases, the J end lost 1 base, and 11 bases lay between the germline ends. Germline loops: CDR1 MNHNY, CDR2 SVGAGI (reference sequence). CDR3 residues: CASSYLQDSNYGYTF. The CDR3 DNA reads TGTGCCAGCAGTTACCTACAGGACAGTAACTATGGCTACACCTTC.

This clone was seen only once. CDR3 in DNA: TGTGCCAGCAGTTTATATCCTAGCGGGGACGATACGCAGTATTTT. It translates to CASSLYPSGDDTQYF. V usage is TRBV27 and J usage is TRBJ2-3; TRBD2 aligns across 9 bases. With 1 base clipped from V and 6 bases from J, the junction kept 5 bases outside the gene matches. The CDR3 sequence is 15 residues long. Germline V CDR1 and CDR2: MNHEY, SMNVEV (reference sequence).

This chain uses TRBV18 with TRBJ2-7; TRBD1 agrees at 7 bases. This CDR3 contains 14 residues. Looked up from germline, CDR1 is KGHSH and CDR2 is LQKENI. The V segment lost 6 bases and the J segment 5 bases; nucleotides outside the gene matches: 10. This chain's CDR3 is CASSINRGLDEQYF. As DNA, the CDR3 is TGTGCCAGCTCTATTAACAGGGGTCTGGACGAGCAGTACTTC.

The CDR3 here is CASSGPANEQFF. CDR3 DNA sequence: TGTGCCAGCAGTGGGCCGGCCAATGAGCAGTTCTTC. V and J are TRBV6-2 or TRBV6-3 and TRBJ2-1; D unclear. V lost 5 bases, J lost 6 bases, and 8 bases lay in between. The CDR3 extends over 12 amino acids. Looked up from germline, CDR1 is MNHEY and CDR2 is SVGEGT.

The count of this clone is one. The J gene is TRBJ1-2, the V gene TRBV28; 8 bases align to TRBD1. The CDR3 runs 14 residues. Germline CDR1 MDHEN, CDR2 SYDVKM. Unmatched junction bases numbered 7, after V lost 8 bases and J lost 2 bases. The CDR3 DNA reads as TGTGCCAGCCGAAACAGGGGGGAAAACTATGGCTACACCTTC. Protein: CASRNRGENYGYTF.

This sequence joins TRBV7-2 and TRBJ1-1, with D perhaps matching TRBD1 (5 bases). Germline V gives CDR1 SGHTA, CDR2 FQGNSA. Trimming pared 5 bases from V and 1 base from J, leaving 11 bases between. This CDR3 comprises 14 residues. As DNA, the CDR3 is TGTGCCAGCAGCCCGGGACTCTGGAACACTGAAGCTTTCTTT. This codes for CASSPGLWNTEAFF.

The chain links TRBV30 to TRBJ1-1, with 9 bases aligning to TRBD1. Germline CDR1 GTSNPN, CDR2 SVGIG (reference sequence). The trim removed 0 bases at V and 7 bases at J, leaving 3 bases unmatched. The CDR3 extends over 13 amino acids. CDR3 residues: CAWSVQGAGEAFF. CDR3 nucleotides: TGTGCCTGGAGTGTACAGGGGGCCGGTGAAGCTTTCTTT.

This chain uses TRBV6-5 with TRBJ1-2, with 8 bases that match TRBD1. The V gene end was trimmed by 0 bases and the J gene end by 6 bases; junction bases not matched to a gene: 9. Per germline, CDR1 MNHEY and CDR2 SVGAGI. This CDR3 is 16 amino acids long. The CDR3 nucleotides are TGTGCCAGCAGTTACTCCGGACAGGGAGGCAGGGATGGCTACACCTTC. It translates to CASSYSGQGGRDGYTF.

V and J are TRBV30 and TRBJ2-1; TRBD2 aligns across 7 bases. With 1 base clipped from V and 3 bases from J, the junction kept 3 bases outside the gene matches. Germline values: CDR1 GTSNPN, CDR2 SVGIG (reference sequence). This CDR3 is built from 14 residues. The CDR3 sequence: CAWSGGGVYNEQFF. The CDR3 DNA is TGTGCCTGGAGTGGTGGGGGGGTCTACAATGAGCAGTTCTTC.

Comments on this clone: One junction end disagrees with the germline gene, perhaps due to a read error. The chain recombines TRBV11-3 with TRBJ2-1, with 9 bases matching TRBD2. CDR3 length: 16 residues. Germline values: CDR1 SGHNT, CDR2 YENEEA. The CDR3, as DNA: TGTGCCGGCAGCTTAGAGCGGGGGGAAACCTACAATGAGCAGTTCTTC. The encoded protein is CAGSLERGETYNEQFF.

This CDR3 is CAWSLAGTDTQYF. Here the CDR3 DNA reads TGTGCCTGGAGTCTAGCGGGGACAGATACGCAGTATTTT. J is TRBJ2-3 and V is TRBV30, with 9 bases aligning to TRBD2. Looked up from germline, CDR1 is GTSNPN and CDR2 is SVGIG (reference sequence). This CDR3 contains 13 residues. J was trimmed by 3 bases and V by 2 bases; bases with no gene match: 0.

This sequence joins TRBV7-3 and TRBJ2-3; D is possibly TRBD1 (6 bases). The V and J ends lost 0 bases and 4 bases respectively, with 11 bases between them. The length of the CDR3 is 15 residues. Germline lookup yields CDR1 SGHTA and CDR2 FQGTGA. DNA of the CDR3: TGTGCCAGCAGCTTAACCCCAGGGGTGGCAGATACGCAGTATTTT. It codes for CASSLTPGVADTQYF.

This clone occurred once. The CDR3 here is CAWSVNAPQETQYF. The CDR3 DNA follows: TGTGCCTGGAGTGTAAACGCGCCACAAGAGACCCAGTACTTC. The chain couples TRBV30 to TRBJ2-5, with no clear D. The germline gives CDR1 GTSNPN, CDR2 SVGIG (reference sequence). The germline V and J ends were trimmed by 0 bases and 2 bases, with 10 bases remaining between them. The CDR3 extends over 14 amino acids.

CDR3 coding DNA: TGTGCCTGGAGTGTACGAGAGGGTGGCGAGCAGTACTTC. Residues: CAWSVREGGEQYF. The rearrangement links TRBV30 to TRBJ2-7; perhaps TRBD2 as D (5 bases). Germline-derived CDR1 and CDR2 are GTSNPN and SVGIG (reference sequence). CDR3 length: 13 amino acids. V was pared by 0 bases and J by 6 bases, with 12 bases between.

CDR3 protein: CAWKQGSFTEAFF. CDR3 bases: TGTGCCTGGAAACAGGGTTCGTTCACTGAAGCTTTCTTT. The chain is built from TRBV30 and TRBJ1-1; perhaps TRBD1 as D (6 bases). The CDR3 totals 13 residues. Germline CDR1 and CDR2: GTSNPN and SVGIG (reference sequence). The ends were cut back, 4 bases at V and 4 bases at J, with 13 bases in the middle.

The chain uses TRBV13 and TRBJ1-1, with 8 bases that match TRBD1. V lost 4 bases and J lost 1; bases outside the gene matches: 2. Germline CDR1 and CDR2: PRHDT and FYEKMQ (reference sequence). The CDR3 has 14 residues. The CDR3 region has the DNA TGTGCCAGCAGCTGGACAGGGCCGAACACTGAAGCTTTCTTT. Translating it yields CASSWTGPNTEAFF.

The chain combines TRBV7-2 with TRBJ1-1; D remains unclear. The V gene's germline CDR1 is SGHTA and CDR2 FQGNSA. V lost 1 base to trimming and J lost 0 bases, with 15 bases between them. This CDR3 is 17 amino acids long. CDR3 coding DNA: TGTGCCAGCAGCTTAGAGGGCCGGGGAGCCGTGAACACTGAAGCTTTCTTT. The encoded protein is CASSLEGRGAVNTEAFF.

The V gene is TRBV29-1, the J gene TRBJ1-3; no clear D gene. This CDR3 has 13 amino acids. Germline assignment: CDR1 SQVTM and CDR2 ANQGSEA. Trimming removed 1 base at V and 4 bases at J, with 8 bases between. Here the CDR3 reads CSVEVWQGNTIYF. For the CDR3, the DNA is TGCAGCGTTGAAGTATGGCAGGGAAACACCATATATTTT.

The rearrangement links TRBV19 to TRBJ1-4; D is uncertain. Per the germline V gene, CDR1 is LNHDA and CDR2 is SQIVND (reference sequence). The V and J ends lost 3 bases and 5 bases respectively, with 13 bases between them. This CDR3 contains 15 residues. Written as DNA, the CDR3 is TGTGCCAGTAGTATGACCGGGGTTGCGAATGAAAAACTGTTTTTT. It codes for CASSMTGVANEKLFF.

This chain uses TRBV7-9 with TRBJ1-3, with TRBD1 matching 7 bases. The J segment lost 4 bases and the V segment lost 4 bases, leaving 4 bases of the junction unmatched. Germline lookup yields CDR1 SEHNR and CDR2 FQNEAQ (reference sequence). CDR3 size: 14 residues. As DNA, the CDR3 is TGTGCCAGCAGCTCGACAGGGACGGGAAACACCATATATTTT. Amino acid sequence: CASSSTGTGNTIYF.